Following are 11 T cell receptor beta chains from one sample sequenced in a study of blood T cells in healthy people across ages. With a J-beta primer mix and a sample-barcoded 5' primer, a second PCR ran roughly 6 to 11 cycles. Each CDR3 protein is one row after TCRdb ran MiXCR on the 5' RACE reads. The sample has fewer than 750,000 distinct CDR3 sequences, roughly 48% seen once; the top ten hold 20% to 25%. The sample taken for sequencing was blood. Receptors originate from a man aged 80 or over in good health.

The chain has TRBV7-2 and TRBJ1-5; 12 bases line up with TRBD1. The germline gives CDR1 SGHTA, CDR2 FQGNSA. CDR3 length equals 20 residues. V shed 1 base, J shed 0 bases, and the junction held 10 bases outside the gene matches. CDR3 sequence reads: CASSLGWGTGGEISNQPQHF. The CDR3 nucleotides are TGTGCCAGCAGCTTAGGGTGGGGGACAGGGGGCGAAATTAGCAATCAGCCCCAGCATTTT.

J is TRBJ2-1 and V is TRBV5-1, with TRBD2 matching over 8 bases. Germline V gene data show CDR1 as SGHRS and CDR2 as YFSETQ. The V and J ends lost 3 bases and 3 bases, in that order; junction bases with no gene match: 11. The CDR3 spans 17 residues. The CDR3 nucleotides read TGCGCCAGCAGCTGGGGATTGGTAGCGGGGAGCTACAATGAGCAGTTCTTC. Protein: CASSWGLVAGSYNEQFF. Using reference TRBV5-1 and TRBJ2-1 for the parts outside the CDR3, the full variable domain is KAGVTQTPRYLIKTRGQQVTLSCSPISGHRSVSWYQQTPGQGLQFLFEYFSETQRNKGNFPGRFSGRQFSNSRSEMNVSTLELGDSALYLCASSWGLVAGSYNEQFFGPGTRLTVL.

The table lists this clonotype with a few counts. The V gene is TRBV12-3 or TRBV12-4, the J gene TRBJ2-3, with a possible D match to TRBD1 (6 bases). Trimming stripped 11 bases from V and 2 bases from J, with 11 bases between. This CDR3 spans 12 amino acids. CDR3 in amino acids: CACTGTTDTQYF. As DNA, the CDR3 is TGTGCCTGCACAGGGACCACAGATACGCAGTATTTT.

This clonotype showed up just a few times. This chain links TRBV7-9 with TRBJ1-1; TRBD1 agrees at 10 bases. CDR3 size: 18 residues. Germline V gene lookup returns CDR1 SEHNR and CDR2 FQNEAQ (reference sequence). After removal of 4 bases from V and 1 base from J, the junction contained 12 bases not matched to a gene. The CDR3 reads CASSSSGTGDHRNTEAFF. The CDR3 DNA reads TGTGCCAGCAGCTCGTCCGGGACAGGGGACCACAGGAACACTGAAGCTTTCTTT.

This clonotype showed up just a few times. The chain combines TRBV15 with TRBJ2-7, with D perhaps matching TRBD2 (6 bases). The ends were cut back, 0 bases at V and 3 bases at J, with 18 bases in the middle. There are 17 residues in the CDR3. Germline V CDR1 and CDR2: LNHNV, YYDKDF (reference sequence). Here the CDR3 reads CATSRDHLRGGNYEQYF. The CDR3 region has the DNA TGTGCCACCAGCAGAGATCATCTACGGGGAGGCAACTACGAGCAGTACTTC.

The rearrangement links TRBV4-1 to TRBJ1-2, with TRBD1 matching 8 bases. CDR1 and CDR2 from the germline V gene are MGHRA and YSYEKL. This CDR3 spans 15 amino acids. V lost 2 bases, J lost 4 bases, and 6 bases stayed unmatched. Written as DNA, the CDR3 is TGCGCCAGCAGCCAAAATGACAGGGGCCTCTATGGCTACACCTTC. Residues: CASSQNDRGLYGYTF.

This chain uses TRBV12-3 or TRBV12-4 with TRBJ2-7; D may be TRBD1 or TRBD2 (6 bases each). The length of the CDR3 is 14 residues. Trimming cost V 3 bases and J 3 bases, with 12 bases left between them. The CDR3 region has the DNA TGTGCCAGCAGTTTTGAGGGGGGTCTCTACGAGCAGTACTTC. It yields the protein CASSFEGGLYEQYF.

V gene TRBV20-1 combines with J gene TRBJ2-5; tentatively, D is TRBD1 (6 bases). There are 15 residues in the CDR3. The V gene lost 3 bases and the J gene lost 3 bases, with 17 bases spanning the gap. Germline CDR1 DFQATT, CDR2 SNEGSKA (reference sequence). The CDR3 region has the DNA TGCAGTGCTAGGACAGGCGACCACCCCAAAGAGACCCAGTACTTC. Its translation is CSARTGDHPKETQYF.

In nucleotides, the CDR3 is TGCAGCGTTGAAGGGGTGGGACTAGCGGCAGATACGCAGTATTTT. Residues: CSVEGVGLAADTQYF. V is TRBV29-1 and J is TRBJ2-3, with 11 bases identical to TRBD2. Germline CDR1 SQVTM, CDR2 ANQGSEA. J was trimmed by 4 bases and V by 1 base; bases with no gene match: 4. This CDR3 comprises 15 residues.

The rearrangement joins TRBV6-6 to TRBJ2-2; D perhaps matches TRBD2 (5 bases). V lost 7 bases to trimming and J lost 0 bases, with 15 bases between them. This CDR3 has 16 amino acids. The germline V gene has CDR1 MNHNY and CDR2 SVGAGI (reference sequence). The CDR3 DNA reads as TGTGCCAGCACCGGGCGGGCAGGCACGAACACCGGGGAGCTGTTTTTT. The encoded protein is CASTGRAGTNTGELFF.

V is TRBV4-3 and J is TRBJ2-6; D may be TRBD1 (6 bases). The length of the CDR3 is 17 residues. Trimming removed 0 bases from V and 2 bases from J, with 11 bases in between. CDR1 is LGHNA and CDR2 is YSLEER in the germline V gene. DNA for the CDR3: TGCGCCAGCAGCCAAGATATGGACAGCGCTGGGGCCAACGTCCTGACTTTC. Amino acid sequence: CASSQDMDSAGANVLTF.